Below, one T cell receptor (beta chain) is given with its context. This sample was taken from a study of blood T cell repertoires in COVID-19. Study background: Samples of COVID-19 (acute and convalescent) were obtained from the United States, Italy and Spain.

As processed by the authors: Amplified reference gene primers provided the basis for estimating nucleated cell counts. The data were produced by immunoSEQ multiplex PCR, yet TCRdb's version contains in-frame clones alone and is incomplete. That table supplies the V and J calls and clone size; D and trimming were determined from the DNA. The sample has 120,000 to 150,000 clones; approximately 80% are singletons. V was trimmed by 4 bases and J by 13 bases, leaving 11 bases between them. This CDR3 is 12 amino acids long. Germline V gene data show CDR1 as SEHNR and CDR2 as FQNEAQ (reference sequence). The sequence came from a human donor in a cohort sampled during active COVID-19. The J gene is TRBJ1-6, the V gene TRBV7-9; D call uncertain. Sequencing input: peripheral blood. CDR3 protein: CASSSPLGPLHF. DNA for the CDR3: TGTGCCAGCAGCTCCCCCCTCGGGCCCCTCCACTTT.